The clone carrying this T cell receptor beta chain was seen a single time. Antigen: not known. The entry originates in a study of CD8+ T cells in alopecia areata. General study results and limits: It was lesional scalp, especially alopecia totalis/universalis, that showed higher clonality than normal scalp.

The CDR3 has 11 amino acids. The germline V and J ends were trimmed by 8 bases and 2 bases, with 6 bases remaining between them. From germline, CDR1 is MDHEN and CDR2 SYDVKM. Treatment described: oral pan-JAK inhibitor, 5-10 mg twice daily. TCR sequencing used cDNA made by reverse transcription of extracted RNA. Sequencing used immunoSEQ multiplex PCR; TCRdb keeps in-frame clones, though not all of them. The sample has over 150,000 clones, roughly three fifths seen once; the top ten hold approximately 0.7%. The sequence was collected from a human donor with alopecia areata. The chain carries TRBV28 and TRBJ1-2, with D uncertain. The specimen was CD4+ T cells sorted from blood, collected at week 4, from a patient treated with tofacitinib. The CDR3 region has the DNA TGTGCCAGCGTGACAAACTATGGCTACACCTTC. This gives the protein CASVTNYGYTF.